One sample yielded the 19 T cell receptor beta chains listed below, sequenced in a study of Graves' ophthalmopathy and Graves' hyperthyroidism. TCR beta CDR3 amplification used RNA transcripts. The library came from an HTBI-primed first-round RT-PCR and a second-round multiplex PCR. Via MiXCR, TCRdb re-called the multiplex PCR reads, giving one row per CDR3 protein. This sample has roughly 380,000 distinct CDR3 sequences, with over 15% found just once. Sequenced sample: peripheral blood. Receptor source: a woman under 30 with stable Graves' hyperthyroidism.

This clonotype was recorded at least ten times. The chain carries TRBV2 and TRBJ1-2; D call uncertain. This CDR3 region has 12 residues. V shed 8 bases and J shed 2 bases, with 9 bases lying between them. CDR1 is SNHLY, CDR2 FYNNEI, per germline. The CDR3 is CASENKNYGYTF. The CDR3 coding sequence is TGTGCCAGCGAAAACAAGAACTATGGCTACACCTTC.

This clonotype has at least ten counts. CDR3 DNA sequence: TGTGCCAGTACCCCGGGGGTGTCGGGTCCTCGGAACACTGAAGCTTTCTTT. Amino acid sequence: CASTPGVSGPRNTEAFF. The chain uses TRBV19 and TRBJ1-1, with D possibly TRBD1 on 5 matching bases. V lost 7 bases and J 1 base, leaving 22 bases between the germline ends. The CDR3 has 17 residues. The germline CDR1 and CDR2 sequences are LNHDA and SQIVND (reference sequence).

This clonotype was counted at least ten times. This sequence joins TRBV14 and TRBJ1-1; unclear D gene. Deletions cut 0 bases from V and 0 bases from J, with 8 bases between. The CDR3 runs 15 residues. The V gene's germline CDR1 is SGHDN and CDR2 FVKESK. The CDR3 DNA is TGTGCCAGCAGCCAAGAAATGATTATGAACACTGAAGCTTTCTTT. It specifies CASSQEMIMNTEAFF.

The J gene is TRBJ1-1, the V gene TRBV6-2 or TRBV6-3; D remains unclear. V was cut by 7 bases and J by 3 bases, with 9 bases left in between. Germline-derived CDR1 and CDR2 are MNHEY and SVGEGT. The CDR3 sequence is 12 residues long. DNA of the CDR3: TGTGCCAGCATACATGCGTACACTGAAGCTTTCTTT. This gives the protein CASIHAYTEAFF.

This clonotype came up many times. The chain has TRBV2 and TRBJ1-2; D is undetermined. This CDR3 region has 13 residues. CDR1 and CDR2 (germline): SNHLY, FYNNEI. The V end was cut by 0 bases, the J end by 6 bases, with 8 bases between. The CDR3 bases are TGTGCCAGCAGTGAAGCGTCGAGGGATGGCTACACCTTC. This codes for CASSEASRDGYTF.

This clonotype was seen at least ten times. The V gene is TRBV7-3, the J gene TRBJ2-1, with a possible D match to TRBD1 (5 bases). The CDR3 spans 15 residues. With 1 base removed from V and 9 bases from J, the gap between germline ends came to 16 bases. Germline CDR1 SGHTA, CDR2 FQGTGA. CDR3 nucleotide sequence: TGTGCCAGCAGCTTAAGTGGAACAGGCAGGTCTGAGCAGTTCTTC. Translating gives CASSLSGTGRSEQFF. Variable domain in full (rest from reference TRBV7-3 and TRBJ2-1): GAGVSQTPSNKVTEKGKYVELRCDPISGHTALYWYRQSLGQGPEFLIYFQGTGAADDSGLPNDRFFAVRPEGSVSTLKIQRTERGDSAVYLCASSLSGTGRSEQFFGPGTRLTVL.

This clonotype was observed many times. This chain joins TRBV20-1 and TRBJ1-1; D is perhaps TRBD1 (5 bases). Germline V gene sequence: CDR1 DFQATT, CDR2 SNEGSKA (reference sequence). Trimming removed 3 bases at V and 9 bases at J, with 17 bases between. This CDR3 comprises 13 residues. The CDR3 nucleotides are TGCAGTGCTAGCCAGGACAAGGTGTGGAAAGCTTTCTTT. Its translation: CSASQDKVWKAFF.

This clonotype has more than one count but fewer than ten. The chain combines TRBV9 with TRBJ2-4; maybe TRBD1 (5 bases). Germline lookup yields CDR1 SGDLS and CDR2 YYNGEE. This CDR3 region has 13 residues. V was trimmed by 3 bases and J by 9 bases, leaving 13 bases between them. CDR3 loop: CASSAGTGSIQYF. As DNA, the CDR3 is TGTGCCAGCAGCGCCGGAACAGGTAGCATTCAGTACTTC.

This clonotype was detected many times. The chain employs TRBV2 and TRBJ2-7, with 7 bases that match TRBD1. The CDR3 consists of 14 residues. V was clipped by 6 bases and J by 2 bases; unmatched bases: 7. Germline CDR1 reads SNHLY; CDR2 reads FYNNEI. CDR3 sequence (DNA): TGTGCCAGCAGCCGGGGACAGAGGACCTACGAGCAGTACTTC. Its translation: CASSRGQRTYEQYF. Together with reference TRBV2 and TRBJ2-7, the CDR3 gives the full variable domain: EPEVTQTPSHQVTQMGQEVILRCVPISNHLYFYWYRQILGQKVEFLVSFYNNEISEKSEIFDDQFSVERPDGSNFTLKIRSTKLEDSAMYFCASSRGQRTYEQYFGPGTRLTVT.

This clonotype was picked up many times. The rearrangement uses TRBV6-2 or TRBV6-3 and TRBJ1-2; tentatively, D is TRBD1 (5 bases). The CDR3 totals 13 residues. Between the trimmed V and J ends, which lost 6 bases and 5 bases, there was a span of 13 bases. Germline CDR1 MNHEY, CDR2 SVGEGT. The CDR3 bases are TGTGCCAGCAGGCCCCGACAGATATATGGCTACACCTTC. Translated: CASRPRQIYGYTF.

This clonotype was counted many times. The chain links TRBV7-9 to TRBJ1-1, with a possible D match to TRBD1 (5 bases). This CDR3 is built from 13 residues. CDR1 and CDR2 (germline): SEHNR, FQNEAQ (reference sequence). With 1 base removed from V and 6 bases from J, the gap between germline ends came to 9 bases. CDR3 DNA: TGTGCCAGCAGCTTAGGACAGAAACCTGAAGCTTTCTTT. Protein product: CASSLGQKPEAFF.

The V gene is TRBV6-2 or TRBV6-3, the J gene TRBJ1-2, with D possibly TRBD1 on 6 matching bases. The CDR3 has 13 residues. CDR1 is MNHEY and CDR2 is SVGEGT in the germline V gene. Trimming took off 2 bases at V and 8 bases at J, with 12 bases between the two ends. The CDR3 bases are TGTGCCAGCAGTTACAACAGGGCTCGAGGCTACACCTTC. Residues: CASSYNRARGYTF.

Regarding this clonotype: A much larger clone sits a single nucleotide away, making a read error possible. Since no conserved phenylalanine or tryptophan closes the CDR3, a read error is the likely cause. The chain joins TRBV6-1 to TRBJ1-5; no clear D. There are 13 residues in the CDR3. V lost 8 bases to trimming and J lost 10 bases, with 18 bases between them. CDR1 MNHNS and CDR2 SASEGT come from the germline V gene. The CDR3 sequence: CASANRDNFPQHY. DNA of the CDR3: TGTGCCAGCGCGAATCGGGATAATTTCCCCCAGCATTAT.

CDR3 residues: CASSPMDGAGAQYF. CDR3 in DNA: TGCGCCAGCAGCCCCATGGACGGGGCGGGGGCCCAGTACTTC. The V gene is TRBV5-1, the J gene TRBJ2-5, with 7 bases that match TRBD2. The CDR3 length is 14 residues. V trimming: 4 bases; J trimming: 9 bases; junction bases outside the gene matches: 12. Germline V CDR1 and CDR2: SGHRS, YFSETQ.

The V gene is TRBV18, the J gene TRBJ1-1; D unresolved. Germline V CDR1 and CDR2: KGHSH, LQKENI. The CDR3 is 14 residues long. V gave up 3 bases and J gave up 6 bases, with 14 bases separating them. The CDR3 DNA follows: TGTGCCAGCTCACCTCTCGGCAGGATCCCTGAAGCTTTCTTT. Its translation: CASSPLGRIPEAFF.

The rearrangement joins TRBV6-5 to TRBJ1-1; D possibly corresponds to TRBD1 (6 bases). The V end lost 0 bases, the J end lost 6 bases, and 11 bases lay between the germline ends. Germline V gene sequence: CDR1 MNHEY, CDR2 SVGAGI. This CDR3 has 14 amino acids. The CDR3 bases are TGTGCCAGCAGTTACTCGAGTGGGGGCCCTGAAGCTTTCTTT. Translating it yields CASSYSSGGPEAFF.

On this clonotype: Given a much more abundant clone one base away, this may be a read error. The chain recombines TRBV12-3 or TRBV12-4 with TRBJ1-5, with D unclear. Trimming pared 3 bases from V and 0 bases from J, leaving 9 bases between. The CDR3 spans 15 residues. This CDR3 reads CASSLLRDSNQPQHF. CDR3 sequence (DNA): TGTGCCAGCAGTTTGCTACGGGATAGCAATCAGCCCCAGCATTTT.

This clonotype appeared a few times. V gene TRBV19 combines with J gene TRBJ1-5; 9 nucleotides align to TRBD1. The germline CDR1 and CDR2 sequences are LNHDA and SQIVND (reference sequence). This CDR3 spans 19 amino acids. J was trimmed by 8 bases and V by 4 bases; bases with no gene match: 21. CDR3 sequence: CASSTGQGPSGITYEPQHF. The CDR3 DNA is TGTGCCAGTAGTACCGGACAGGGGCCATCCGGGATTACCTATGAGCCCCAGCATTTT.

The sample holds many counts of this clonotype. The genes are TRBV24-1 and TRBJ2-5; weak D call: TRBD2 (6 bases). V dropped 11 bases and J dropped 5 bases, with 11 bases sitting between them. Per germline, CDR1 KGHDR and CDR2 SFDVKD. There are 11 residues in the CDR3. DNA for the CDR3: TGTGCCATCGGGACTCGGGAGACCCAGTACTTC. The encoded protein is CAIGTRETQYF.